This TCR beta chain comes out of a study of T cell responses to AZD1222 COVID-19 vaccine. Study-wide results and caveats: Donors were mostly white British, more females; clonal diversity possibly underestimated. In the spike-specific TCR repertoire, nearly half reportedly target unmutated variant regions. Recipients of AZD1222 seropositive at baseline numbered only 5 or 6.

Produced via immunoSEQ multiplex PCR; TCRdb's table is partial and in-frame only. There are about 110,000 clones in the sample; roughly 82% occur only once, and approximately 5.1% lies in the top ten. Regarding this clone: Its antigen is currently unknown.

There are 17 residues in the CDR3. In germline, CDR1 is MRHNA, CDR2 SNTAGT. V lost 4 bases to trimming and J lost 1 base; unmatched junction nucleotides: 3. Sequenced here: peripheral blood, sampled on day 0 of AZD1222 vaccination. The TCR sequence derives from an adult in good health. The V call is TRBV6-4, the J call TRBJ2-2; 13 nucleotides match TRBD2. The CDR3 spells CASSGTSGGVNTGELFF. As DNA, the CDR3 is TGTGCCAGCAGTGGGACTAGCGGGGGAGTGAACACCGGGGAGCTGTTTTTT.